The following is a TCR beta chain sequence with its context. Antigen specificity is unknown. The data were obtained in a study of T cell responses to AZD1222 COVID-19 vaccine. Study-wide background: Timing groups of about 4 and about 12 weeks for second doses were pooled.

The CDR3 covers 17 residues. The V end lost 1 base, the J end lost 9 bases, and 24 bases lay between the germline ends. CDR1 is LGHDT and CDR2 is YNNKEL in the germline V gene (reference sequence). Study outcomes and limitations: Among the donors, most were white British and more were female, and clonal diversity was possibly underestimated. With dominance at 160-218 and 743-854, vaccine-associated CD4 TCRs spanned spike. Repertoire sampling was restricted to post-peak T cell response timepoints.

Sequencing was performed with immunoSEQ multiplex PCR; in TCRdb, only in-frame clones are kept and a portion is missing. The sample consists of approximately 100,000 clones, roughly nine tenths of them appearing once. The V and J genes are TRBV3-1 (or the pseudogene TRBV3-2) and TRBJ1-2; D possibly corresponds to TRBD1 (6 bases). This TCR was sampled from an adult in good health. Source: peripheral blood, taken on day 0 of AZD1222 vaccination. The CDR3 spells CASSQVRREGDTQSYTF. Written as DNA, the CDR3 is TGTGCCAGCAGCCAAGTGAGGAGAGAGGGGGATACTCAGAGCTACACCTTC.